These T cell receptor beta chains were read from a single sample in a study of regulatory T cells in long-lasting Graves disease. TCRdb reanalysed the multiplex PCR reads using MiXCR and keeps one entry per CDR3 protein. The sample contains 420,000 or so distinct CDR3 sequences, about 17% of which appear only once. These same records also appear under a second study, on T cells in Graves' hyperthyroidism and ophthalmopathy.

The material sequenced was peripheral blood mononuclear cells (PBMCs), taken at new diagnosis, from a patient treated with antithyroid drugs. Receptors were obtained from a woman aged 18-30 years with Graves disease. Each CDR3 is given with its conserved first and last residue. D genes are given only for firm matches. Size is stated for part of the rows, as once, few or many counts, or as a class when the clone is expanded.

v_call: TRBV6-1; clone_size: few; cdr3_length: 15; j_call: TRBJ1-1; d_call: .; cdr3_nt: TGTGCCAGCAGGCCCGGGCCGAGGGGGTACACTGAAGCTTTCTTT; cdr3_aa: CASRPGPRGYTEAFF
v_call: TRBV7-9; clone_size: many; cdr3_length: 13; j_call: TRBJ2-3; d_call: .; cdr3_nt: TGCGCCAGCAGCTTGTGGGAAACAGATACGCAGTATTTT; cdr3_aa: CASSLWETDTQYF
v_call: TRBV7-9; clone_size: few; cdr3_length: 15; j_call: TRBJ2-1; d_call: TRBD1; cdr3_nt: TGTGCCAGCAGCAAACAGGGGAGAGGTTACAATGAGCAGTTCTTC; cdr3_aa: CASSKQGRGYNEQFF
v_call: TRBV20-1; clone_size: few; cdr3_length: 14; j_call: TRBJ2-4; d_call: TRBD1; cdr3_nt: TGCAGTGCTAGAGAACACAGGGGTGGGAACATTCAGTACTTC; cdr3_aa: CSAREHRGGNIQYF
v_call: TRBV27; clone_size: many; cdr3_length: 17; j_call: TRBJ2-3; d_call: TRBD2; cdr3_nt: TGTGCCAGCAGTTCGCTCCTTACTAGCGGGAGCACAGATACGCAGTATTTT; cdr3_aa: CASSSLLTSGSTDTQYF
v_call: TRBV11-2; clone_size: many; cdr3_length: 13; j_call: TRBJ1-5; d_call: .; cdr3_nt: TGTGCCAGCAGCCCCCTACCAAATCAGCCCCAGCATTTT; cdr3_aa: CASSPLPNQPQHF
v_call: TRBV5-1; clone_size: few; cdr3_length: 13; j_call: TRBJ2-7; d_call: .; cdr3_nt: TGCGCCAGCAGCTTGGTAAGGGCGGCCGAGCAGTACTTC; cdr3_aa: CASSLVRAAEQYF
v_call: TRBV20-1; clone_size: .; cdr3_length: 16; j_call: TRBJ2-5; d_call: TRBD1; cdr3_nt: TGCAGTGCTAGACCAAGAAGGGGGCTTTACCAAGAGACCCAGTACTTC; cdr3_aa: CSARPRRGLYQETQYF
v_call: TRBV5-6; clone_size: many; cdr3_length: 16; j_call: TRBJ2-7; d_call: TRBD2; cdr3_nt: TGTGCCAGCAGCTTGGGGGGTAGCGGGAGGACCTACGAGCAGTACTTC; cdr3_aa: CASSLGGSGRTYEQYF
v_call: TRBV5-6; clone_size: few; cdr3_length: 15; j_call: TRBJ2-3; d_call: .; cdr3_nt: TGTGCCAGCAGCTTGGGGGTGGAGAGCACAGATACGCAGTATTTT; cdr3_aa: CASSLGVESTDTQYF
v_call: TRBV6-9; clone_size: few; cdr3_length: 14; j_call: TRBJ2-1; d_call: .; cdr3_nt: TGTGCCAGCATTTACAGGGTTGACTACAATGAGCAGTTCTTC; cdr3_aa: CASIYRVDYNEQFF
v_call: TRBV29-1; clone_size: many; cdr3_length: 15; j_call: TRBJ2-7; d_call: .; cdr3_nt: TGCAGCGTTGAACTACGATCACAGGGAACCTACGAGCAGTACTTC; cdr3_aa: CSVELRSQGTYEQYF
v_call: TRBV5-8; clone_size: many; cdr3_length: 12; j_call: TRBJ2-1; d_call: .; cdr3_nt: TGTGCCAGCAGCCCAAGTTTGGGTGAGCAGTTCTTC; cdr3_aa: CASSPSLGEQFF
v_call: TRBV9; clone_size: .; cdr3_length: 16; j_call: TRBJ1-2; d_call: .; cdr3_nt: TGTGCCAGCAGCGTTGGGGGACCCTTGTCCACCTATGGCTACACCTTC; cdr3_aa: CASSVGGPLSTYGYTF
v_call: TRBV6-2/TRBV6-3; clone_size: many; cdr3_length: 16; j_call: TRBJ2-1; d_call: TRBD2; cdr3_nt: TGTGCCAGCAGTGCACCTAGCGGGAGGTCAGACAATGAGCAGTTCTTC; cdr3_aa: CASSAPSGRSDNEQFF
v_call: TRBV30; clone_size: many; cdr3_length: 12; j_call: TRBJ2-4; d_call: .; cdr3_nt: TGTGCCTGGAGTATATCCAAAAACATTCAGTACTTC; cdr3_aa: CAWSISKNIQYF
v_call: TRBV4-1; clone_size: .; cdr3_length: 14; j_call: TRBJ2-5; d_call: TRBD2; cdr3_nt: TGCGCCAGCAGCCCGACTAGCGGCCAAGAGACCCAGTACTTC; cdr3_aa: CASSPTSGQETQYF
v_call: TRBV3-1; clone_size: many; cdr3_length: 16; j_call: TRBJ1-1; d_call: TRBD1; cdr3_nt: TGTGCCAGCAGCCAAGTTCCGGGACAGGGTCTGGCTGAAGCTTTCTTT; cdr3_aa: CASSQVPGQGLAEAFF
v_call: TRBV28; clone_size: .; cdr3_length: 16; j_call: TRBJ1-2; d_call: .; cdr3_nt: TGTGCCAGCAGTTTGGGGGGGGGAGCAGGGTCTTATGGCTACACCTTC; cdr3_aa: CASSLGGGAGSYGYTF
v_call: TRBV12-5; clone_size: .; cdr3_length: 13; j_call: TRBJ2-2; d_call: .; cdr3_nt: TGTGCTAGTGGGATTCTGAACACCGGGGAGCTGTTTTTT; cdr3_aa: CASGILNTGELFF